These T cell receptor beta chains were read from a single sample in a study of blood T cells in healthy people across ages. TCRdb called the 5' RACE reads again in MiXCR, with one record for every CDR3 protein. The repertoire includes 1,800,000 or so distinct CDR3 sequences, about two fifths of them detected once, and 23% sits in the top ten. The specimen sequenced was blood. These receptors came from a human donor in good health. Both conserved end residues are part of each CDR3. Fields, in order: D gene, clone size, V gene, J gene, CDR3 protein, CDR3 DNA. D genes are given only for firm matches. Where a row states a size, it is once, few, many or the class of an expanded clone; other rows omit it.

NA	NA	TRBV12-3/TRBV12-4	TRBJ1-4	CATKQRDYNEKLFF	TGTGCCACCAAGCAGAGGGATTATAACGAAAAACTGTTTTTT
NA	few	TRBV20-1	TRBJ1-2	CSAIGYTF	TGCAGTGCTATTGGCTACACCTTC
TRBD2	NA	TRBV29-1	TRBJ2-1	CSVGGGLANNEQFF	TGCAGCGTTGGGGGGGGACTTGCGAACAATGAGCAGTTCTTC
TRBD2	NA	TRBV15	TRBJ2-3	CATSRDLLAGVTSTDTQYF	TGTGCCACCAGCAGAGATCTGTTAGCGGGGGTGACTAGCACAGATACGCAGTATTTT
NA	NA	TRBV12-3/TRBV12-4	TRBJ1-2	CASSLIAGADGYTF	TGTGCCAGCAGTTTAATAGCAGGGGCGGATGGCTACACCTTC
TRBD1	many	TRBV7-2	TRBJ2-7	CASSLDRDRVYEQYF	TGTGCCAGCAGCTTAGATCGGGACAGGGTCTACGAGCAGTACTTC
TRBD1	NA	TRBV29-1	TRBJ1-2	CSALGQGATRPYGYTF	TGCAGCGCCCTTGGACAGGGGGCGACGCGACCCTATGGCTACACCTTC
NA	NA	TRBV5-1	TRBJ1-2	CASSLGANRQIPYGYTF	TGCGCCAGCAGCTTGGGGGCGAATAGACAGATTCCCTATGGCTACACCTTC
NA	NA	TRBV20-1	TRBJ1-1	CSARDQLPRQNTEAFF	TGCAGTGCTAGAGATCAACTCCCGAGGCAGAACACTGAAGCTTTCTTT
NA	NA	TRBV7-2	TRBJ1-2	CASSSQQSGSYGYTF	TGTGCCAGCAGCTCCCAGCAAAGCGGGTCCTATGGCTACACCTTC
NA	many	TRBV20-1	TRBJ2-7	CSAKSKRNSYEQYF	TGCAGTGCTAAATCTAAACGGAACTCCTACGAGCAGTACTTC
NA	few	TRBV15	TRBJ2-7	CATSRESRATYEQYF	TGTGCCACCAGCAGAGAAAGCCGGGCAACATACGAGCAGTACTTC
NA	few	TRBV6-5	TRBJ2-1	CASSSTPSTNEQFF	TGTGCCAGCAGCTCGACACCAAGTACAAATGAGCAGTTCTTC
NA	NA	TRBV5-1	TRBJ2-5	CASSFLDLETQYF	TGCGCCAGCAGCTTCCTAGATTTGGAGACCCAGTACTTC
NA	few	TRBV28	TRBJ2-7	CASSGLAGAPMYEQYF	TGTGCCAGCAGTGGACTGGCAGGGGCGCCAATGTACGAGCAGTACTTC
TRBD1	few	TRBV7-2	TRBJ2-1	CASSRPITGGVSYNEQFF	TGTGCCAGCAGCCGACCGATCACAGGGGGCGTTTCCTACAATGAGCAGTTCTTC
NA	few	TRBV29-1	TRBJ2-1	CSVGGGNYNEQFF	TGCAGCGTTGGAGGGGGAAACTACAATGAGCAGTTCTTC
NA	NA	TRBV7-9	TRBJ2-3	CASSPTGIRTDTQYF	TGTGCCAGCAGCCCCACAGGGATTAGGACAGATACGCAGTATTTT
NA	NA	TRBV28	TRBJ1-2	CASTEGRDYGYTF	TGTGCCAGCACCGAGGGCAGGGATTATGGCTACACCTTC
NA	NA	TRBV15	TRBJ1-2	CATSRDPGGCGYTF	TGTGCCACCAGCAGAGATCCCGGGGGATGTGGCTACACCTTC
NA	few	TRBV11-2	TRBJ2-6	CASGSKGAGGANVLTF	TGTGCCAGCGGATCAAAAGGGGCCGGCGGGGCCAACGTCCTGACTTTC
NA	NA	TRBV5-6	TRBJ2-7	CASSLPAFGDEQYF	TGTGCCAGCAGCTTGCCAGCCTTCGGTGACGAGCAGTACTTC
NA	few	TRBV20-1	TRBJ1-2	CSAGGTADGYTF	TGCAGTGCTGGGGGGACGGCTGATGGCTACACCTTC
NA	NA	TRBV12-3/TRBV12-4	TRBJ1-2	CASSITPQGVGYTF	TGTGCCAGCAGTATAACCCCACAGGGAGTAGGCTACACCTTC
NA	NA	TRBV24-1	TRBJ2-1	CATSDYGVPYNEQFF	TGTGCCACCAGTGATTACGGGGTCCCCTACAATGAGCAGTTCTTC
NA	NA	TRBV4-1	TRBJ2-1	CASSQGYTADSYNEQFF	TGCGCCAGCAGCCAAGGGTATACAGCGGATTCCTACAATGAGCAGTTCTTC
TRBD1	few	TRBV29-1	TRBJ1-2	CSAQTGGYGYTF	TGCAGCGCCCAGACAGGGGGCTATGGCTACACCTTC
NA	NA	TRBV4-3	TRBJ2-7	CASSRLSLVGEQYF	TGCGCCAGCAGCCGATTGAGCCTCGTAGGCGAGCAGTACTTC
TRBD1	NA	TRBV16	TRBJ2-1	CASSQRDRRIEQFF	TGTGCCAGCAGCCAACGGGACAGGAGGATCGAGCAGTTCTTC
NA	NA	TRBV9	TRBJ2-5	CASSVGWSQETQYF	TGTGCCAGCAGCGTGGGGTGGTCACAAGAGACCCAGTACTTC
NA	NA	TRBV5-5	TRBJ2-6	CASSPILGGAGANVLTF	TGTGCCAGCAGCCCCATTCTAGGAGGGGCTGGGGCCAACGTCCTGACTTTC
TRBD1	NA	TRBV10-3	TRBJ2-7	CAIKKTGTGDYEQYF	TGTGCCATCAAAAAAACCGGGACAGGTGATTACGAGCAGTACTTC
NA	NA	TRBV5-1	TRBJ2-1	CASSLEVLPSSYNEQFF	TGCGCCAGCAGCTTGGAGGTACTACCGAGCTCCTACAATGAGCAGTTCTTC
NA	few	TRBV10-3	TRBJ1-2	CAISEVQLGYTF	TGTGCCATCAGTGAAGTGCAGCTTGGCTACACCTTC
NA	NA	TRBV20-1	TRBJ2-5	CSVLRLQQETQYF	TGCAGTGTTCTCAGACTCCAACAGGAGACCCAGTACTTC
NA	few	TRBV10-3	TRBJ2-5	CAISAHRDMNQETQYF	TGTGCCATCAGTGCCCACCGGGACATGAACCAAGAGACCCAGTACTTC
NA	NA	TRBV9	TRBJ2-1	CASSAPLRTRVNEQFF	TGTGCCAGCAGCGCACCCCTCCGAACCAGGGTAAATGAGCAGTTCTTC
NA	NA	TRBV4-2	TRBJ2-3	CASSQGLVLDTQYF	TGTGCCAGCAGCCAAGGTTTAGTTTTAGATACGCAGTATTTT
NA	NA	TRBV20-1	TRBJ2-1	CSAPGGGSLSYNEQFF	TGCAGTGCGCCAGGGGGGGGGAGTCTTTCCTACAATGAGCAGTTCTTC
TRBD1	NA	TRBV20-1	TRBJ1-1	CSAVRDSGEAFF	TGCAGTGCTGTCCGGGACAGCGGGGAAGCTTTCTTT
NA	NA	TRBV11-3	TRBJ2-3	CASSLDLSDTQYF	TGTGCCAGCAGCTTAGATCTGTCAGATACGCAGTATTTT
NA	few	TRBV12-3/TRBV12-4	TRBJ2-6	CASSPGGHGANVLTF	TGTGCCAGCAGTCCCGGGGGGCACGGGGCCAACGTCCTGACTTTC
NA	NA	TRBV4-3	TRBJ2-7	CASSQVLHPNYEQYF	TGCGCCAGCAGCCAAGTCTTACACCCGAACTACGAGCAGTACTTC
NA	NA	TRBV5-1	TRBJ1-1	CASTKQGNTEAFF	TGCGCCAGCACAAAACAGGGGAACACTGAAGCTTTCTTT
TRBD1	few	TRBV20-1	TRBJ2-7	CSARVGTGRYEQYF	TGCAGTGCTAGAGTGGGGACAGGGCGATACGAGCAGTACTTC
NA	NA	TRBV12-3/TRBV12-4	TRBJ1-1	CASRPGHANTEAFF	TGTGCCAGCAGACCCGGACACGCGAACACTGAAGCTTTCTTT
NA	NA	TRBV5-1	TRBJ2-3	CASGSLTSTDTQYF	TGCGCCAGCGGTTCTCTAACCTCTACAGATACGCAGTATTTT
TRBD1	few	TRBV20-1	TRBJ2-5	CSARDYRDRGRETQYF	TGCAGTGCTAGAGATTATCGGGACAGGGGGCGAGAGACCCAGTACTTC
TRBD1	many	TRBV28	TRBJ1-2	CATGQGGDLGYGYTF	TGTGCCACCGGACAGGGTGGGGATCTGGGCTATGGCTACACCTTC
NA	few	TRBV7-2	TRBJ2-5	CASSSQWGGGETQYF	TGTGCCAGCAGCAGTCAATGGGGTGGTGGAGAGACCCAGTACTTC
TRBD2	NA	TRBV10-3	TRBJ2-7	CVTRTSGGHEQYF	TGTGTCACCCGGACTAGCGGGGGCCACGAGCAGTACTTC
NA	few	TRBV28	TRBJ2-5	CASSWRQLLAEQYF	TGTGCCAGCAGTTGGCGGCAGTTGCTCGCGGAGCAGTACTTC
NA	once	TRBV6-2/TRBV6-3	TRBJ1-4	CASSYPDNEKLFF	TGTGCCAGCAGTTACCCGGACAATGAAAAACTGTTTTTT
NA	NA	TRBV6-2/TRBV6-3	TRBJ2-2	CASTVGETGELFF	TGTGCCAGCACAGTCGGGGAAACCGGGGAGCTGTTTTTT
NA	NA	TRBV6-6	TRBJ2-5	CASSQTGEEQYF	TGTGCCAGCAGTCAAACGGGGGAGGAGCAGTACTTC
TRBD1	NA	TRBV20-1	TRBJ2-6	CSATDRGSGANVLTF	TGCAGTGCTACCGACAGGGGATCTGGGGCCAACGTCCTGACTTTC
NA	once	TRBV10-3	TRBJ2-7	CAISLTGEYEQYF	TGTGCCATCAGCCTGACAGGCGAATACGAGCAGTACTTC